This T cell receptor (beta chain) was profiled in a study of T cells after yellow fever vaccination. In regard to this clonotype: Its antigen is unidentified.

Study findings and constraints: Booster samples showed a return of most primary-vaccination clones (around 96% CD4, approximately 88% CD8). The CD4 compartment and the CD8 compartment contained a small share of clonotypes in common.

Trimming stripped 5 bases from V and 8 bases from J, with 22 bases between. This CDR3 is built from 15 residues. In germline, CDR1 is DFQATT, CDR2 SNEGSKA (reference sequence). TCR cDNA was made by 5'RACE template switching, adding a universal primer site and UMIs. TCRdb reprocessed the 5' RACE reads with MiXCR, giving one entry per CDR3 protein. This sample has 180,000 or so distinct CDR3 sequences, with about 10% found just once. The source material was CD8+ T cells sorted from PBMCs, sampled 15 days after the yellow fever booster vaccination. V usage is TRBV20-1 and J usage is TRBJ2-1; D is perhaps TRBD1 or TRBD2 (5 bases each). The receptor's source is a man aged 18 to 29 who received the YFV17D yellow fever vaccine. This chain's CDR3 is CSAPGTGPNLDEQFF. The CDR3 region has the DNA TGCAGTGCTCCGGGGACGGGACCCAACCTGGATGAGCAGTTCTTC.